A single sample gave rise to the 8 T cell receptor beta chains below, sequenced in a study of T cells after yellow fever vaccination. TCRdb re-analysed the 5' RACE reads in MiXCR, keeping a single row per CDR3 protein. The profile shows about 150,000 distinct CDR3 sequences, more than 6.5% of them singletons. The sample in question was CD4+ T cells sorted from PBMCs, obtained 10 days after the yellow fever booster vaccination. These receptor sequences come from a man aged 25 to 40 who received the YFV17D yellow fever vaccine.

This clonotype has a count of ten or more. This chain links TRBV5-1 with TRBJ2-7, with 7 bases identical to TRBD1. The CDR3 extends over 14 amino acids. Germline lookup yields CDR1 SGHRS and CDR2 YFSETQ. Germline trimming cut 5 bases from V and 3 bases from J; bases unmatched to any gene: 8. The DNA for the CDR3 is TGCGCCAGCAGACCCGGACAGGATTACTACGAGCAGTACTTC. Translation: CASRPGQDYYEQYF.

This clonotype was recorded a few times. The chain combines TRBV9 with TRBJ2-1, with TRBD2 matching over 9 bases. Germline V CDR1 and CDR2: SGDLS, YYNGEE. The junction had 5 bases not matched to a gene; V was cut back by 2 bases and J by 2 bases. The CDR3 spans 16 residues. DNA for the CDR3: TGTGCCAGCAGCGTTGGAGCGGGAGGCGCCTACAATGAGCAGTTCTTC. This encodes CASSVGAGGAYNEQFF. The full variable domain, completed using reference TRBV9 and TRBJ2-1, is DSGVTQTPKHLITATGQRVTLRCSPRSGDLSVYWYQQSLDQGLQFLIQYYNGEERAKGNILERFSAQQFPDLHSELNLSSLELGDSALYFCASSVGAGGAYNEQFFGPGTRLTVL.

This clonotype was picked up many times. The V call is TRBV18, the J call TRBJ2-1, with D perhaps matching TRBD1 (5 bases). The CDR3 consists of 15 residues. The V gene lost 3 bases and the J gene lost 5 bases, with 14 bases spanning the gap. The V gene's germline CDR1 is KGHSH and CDR2 LQKENI. CDR3: CASSPFTGPHNEQFF. As DNA, the CDR3 is TGTGCCAGCTCACCCTTCACAGGCCCCCACAATGAGCAGTTCTTC.

This clonotype was detected many times. This rearrangement joins TRBV5-1 to TRBJ2-1; 7 positions agree with TRBD2. CDR3 length: 16 residues. Trimming took 2 bases from V and 2 from J; bases not matched to a gene: 7. Germline V gives CDR1 SGHRS, CDR2 YFSETQ. The CDR3 protein is CASSLGAGVPYNEQFF. CDR3 DNA sequence: TGCGCCAGCAGCTTAGGGGCGGGAGTACCCTACAATGAGCAGTTCTTC.

Ten or more counts support this clonotype. V is TRBV3-1 and J is TRBJ1-1; D perhaps matches TRBD1 (6 bases). V lost 3 bases to trimming and J lost 11 bases, with 10 bases between them. The CDR3 extends over 11 amino acids. Per the germline V gene, CDR1 is LGHDT and CDR2 is YNNKEL (reference sequence). The CDR3 DNA reads as TGTGCCAGCAGCCAGACGGGGGGCGCTTTCTTT. This translates into CASSQTGGAFF.

The sample holds many counts of this clonotype. The chain joins TRBV28 to TRBJ2-2, with D maybe TRBD2 (5 bases). Deletions cut 5 bases from V and 0 bases from J, with 13 bases between. The CDR3 is 16 residues long. The germline gives CDR1 MDHEN, CDR2 SYDVKM. CDR3: CASSPWGAPNTGELFF. The CDR3 DNA reads TGTGCCAGCAGTCCCTGGGGAGCGCCGAACACCGGGGAGCTGTTTTTT.

This sequence joins TRBV18 and TRBJ2-7; TRBD1 matches 7 bases. CDR3 size: 14 residues. Trimming cost V 7 bases and J 0 bases; bases outside gene matches: 6. Germline V lookup: CDR1 KGHSH, CDR2 LQKENI. CDR3 sequence: CASFPDRSSYEQYF. The CDR3 coding sequence is TGTGCCAGCTTTCCGGACAGGAGCTCCTACGAGCAGTACTTC.

This clonotype was counted ten times or more. The V and J genes are TRBV12-3 or TRBV12-4 and TRBJ2-7; 10 bases fit TRBD2. The CDR3 runs to 15 residues. V lost 3 bases to trimming and J lost 2 bases; unmatched junction nucleotides: 4. The CDR3 DNA reads TGTGCCAGCAGTTTTTCTAGCGGGAGACCCTACGAGCAGTACTTC. It is translated as CASSFSSGRPYEQYF.